This T cell receptor (beta chain) comes out of a study of T cells in Graves' hyperthyroidism and ophthalmopathy. This clonotype has only a few counts. The investigators amplified TCR beta CDR3 regions from RNA transcripts. The study used the HTBI primer set for a first-round RT-PCR of the TCR CDR3. TCRdb passed the multiplex PCR reads through MiXCR, listing each CDR3 protein once. The sample lists about 380,000 distinct CDR3 sequences; under 20% were seen once. The sample comprised blood. The receptor comes from a young man with Graves' ophthalmopathy.

CDR3 sequence: CASSLGGQGSEQYF. The DNA for the CDR3 is TGCGCCAGCAGCTTGGGGGGACAGGGTAGCGAGCAGTACTTC. This chain uses TRBV5-1 with TRBJ2-7; 9 bases map to TRBD1. Germline CDR1 and CDR2: SGHRS and YFSETQ. This CDR3 spans 14 amino acids. J gave up 6 bases and V 0 bases, and 4 bases lay outside the gene matches.